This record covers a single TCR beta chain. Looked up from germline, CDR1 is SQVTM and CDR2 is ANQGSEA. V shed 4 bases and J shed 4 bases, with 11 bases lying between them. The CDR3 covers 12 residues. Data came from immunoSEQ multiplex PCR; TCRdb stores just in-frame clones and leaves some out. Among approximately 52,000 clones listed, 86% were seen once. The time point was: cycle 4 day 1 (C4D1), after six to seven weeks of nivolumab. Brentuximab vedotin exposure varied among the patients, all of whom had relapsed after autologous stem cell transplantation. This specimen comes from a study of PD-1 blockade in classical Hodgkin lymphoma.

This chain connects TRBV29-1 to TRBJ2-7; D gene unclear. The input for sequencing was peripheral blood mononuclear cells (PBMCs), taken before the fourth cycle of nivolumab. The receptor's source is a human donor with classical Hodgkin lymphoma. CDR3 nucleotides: TGCAGCGTTGTCGGCGGATTATACGAGCAGTACTTC. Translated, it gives CSVVGGLYEQYF.